One and the same sample provided the 14 T cell receptor beta chains below, sequenced in a study of cytomegalovirus exposure and HLA in healthy donors. Primers for the PCR totalled 60 Vbeta and 13 Jbeta. Profiling relied on immunoSEQ multiplex PCR, and the TCRdb table lists in-frame clones only, not all of them. The sample lists 150,000 to 200,000 clones, around 81% occurring once. The sample consisted of PBMCs. The receptor set was obtained from a woman aged 18-29 years in good health and CMV-seropositive.

The gene calls are TRBV5-1 and TRBJ2-2; TRBD2 agrees at 9 bases. After removal of 2 bases from V and 4 bases from J, the junction contained 3 bases not matched to a gene. This CDR3 is 15 amino acids long. The germline V gene encodes CDR1 SGHRS and CDR2 YFSETQ. DNA for the CDR3: TGCGCCAGCAGCTTCCCGCGGGGGGGCACCGGGGAGCTGTTTTTT. It is translated as CASSFPRGGTGELFF.

The chain combines TRBV5-1 with TRBJ2-2; 14 nucleotides line up with TRBD2. The V gene's germline CDR1 is SGHRS and CDR2 YFSETQ. The CDR3 has 16 amino acids. The trim removed 3 bases at V and 4 bases at J, leaving 2 bases unmatched. CDR3 sequence: CASSWGLAGVTGELFF. CDR3 DNA sequence: TGCGCCAGCAGCTGGGGACTAGCGGGGGTCACCGGGGAGCTGTTTTTT.

The CDR3 DNA reads as TGTGCCAGCAGCAACAGGGGCGGTGGCTACACCTTC. It is translated as CASSNRGGGYTF. The chain carries TRBV9 and TRBJ1-2; 7 bases match TRBD1. This CDR3 has 12 residues. The germline CDR1 and CDR2 sequences are SGDLS and YYNGEE. V lost 4 bases to trimming and J lost 7 bases; unmatched junction nucleotides: 4.

V usage is TRBV6-5 and J usage is TRBJ2-2, with unresolved D. In germline, CDR1 is MNHEY, CDR2 SVGAGI. The CDR3 consists of 13 residues. V dropped 1 base and J dropped 6 bases, with 6 bases sitting between them. CDR3: CASSYLQPGELFF. As DNA, the CDR3 is TGTGCCAGCAGTTACTTACAGCCCGGGGAGCTGTTTTTT.

The rearrangement links TRBV19 to TRBJ2-3; 11 nucleotides align to TRBD2. Germline loops: CDR1 LNHDA, CDR2 SQIVND (reference sequence). The CDR3 is made up of 15 amino acids. J lost 5 bases, V lost 4 bases, and 5 bases had no gene match. The DNA for the CDR3 is TGTGCCAGTAGTACTCTAGCGGGGGGCCTAGATACGCAGTATTTT. This codes for CASSTLAGGLDTQYF.

V is TRBV9 and J is TRBJ1-1; maybe TRBD1 (5 bases). CDR3 size: 18 residues. Germline V gives CDR1 SGDLS, CDR2 YYNGEE. V was clipped by 6 bases and J by 4 bases, with 28 bases between them. As DNA, the CDR3 is TGTGCCAGCAACTCGGGGGTCTCTCTAAGTGGCCTGGCCACTGAAGCTTTCTTT. Translation: CASNSGVSLSGLATEAFF.

V and J are TRBV4-2 and TRBJ1-1; D ambiguous. Deletions cut 8 bases from V and 5 bases from J, with 15 bases between. CDR1 is LGHNA and CDR2 is YNFKEQ in the germline V gene. This CDR3 is 13 amino acids long. The CDR3 protein is CASRRESKTEAFF. CDR3 nucleotide sequence: TGTGCCAGCCGAAGGGAGTCGAAAACTGAAGCTTTCTTT.

This chain uses TRBV6-1 with TRBJ2-1; D unclear. The CDR3 totals 16 residues. Germline CDR1 MNHNS, CDR2 SASEGT. With 1 base removed from V and 0 bases from J, the gap between germline ends came to 10 bases. CDR3 sequence: CASSEEYPSSYNEQFF. CDR3 nucleotide sequence: TGTGCCAGCAGTGAAGAGTACCCGAGCTCCTACAATGAGCAGTTCTTC.

This chain uses TRBV6-5 with TRBJ2-5; 10 nucleotides match TRBD1. Trimming removed 5 bases from V and 4 bases from J; junction bases left unmatched: 4. This CDR3 comprises 14 residues. CDR1 MNHEY and CDR2 SVGAGI come from the germline V gene. The CDR3 DNA follows: TGTGCCAGCAGTGGGACAGGGGCGGGAGAGACCCAGTACTTC. Its translation: CASSGTGAGETQYF.

This rearrangement joins TRBV19 to TRBJ1-2; possible D gene TRBD1, 5 bases. Germline V CDR1 and CDR2: LNHDA, SQIVND (reference sequence). Trimming left V 5 bases short and J 3 bases short, with 10 bases between. This CDR3 spans 13 amino acids. The CDR3 DNA follows: TGTGCCAGTAGTTTGCAGGGCGACTATGGCTACACCTTC. Its protein is CASSLQGDYGYTF.

The chain has TRBV5-1 and TRBJ2-7; possible D gene TRBD2, 6 bases. The germline V gene encodes CDR1 SGHRS and CDR2 YFSETQ. Deletions cut 4 bases from V and 1 base from J, with 12 bases between. The CDR3 sequence is 14 residues long. The CDR3 bases are TGCGCCAGCAGCCCATCCGGGGGTTCCTACGAGCAGTACTTC. This encodes CASSPSGGSYEQYF. The entire variable domain, with the rest obtained from reference TRBV5-1 and TRBJ2-7, is as follows: KAGVTQTPRYLIKTRGQQVTLSCSPISGHRSVSWYQQTPGQGLQFLFEYFSETQRNKGNFPGRFSGRQFSNSRSEMNVSTLELGDSALYLCASSPSGGSYEQYFGPGTRLTVT.

The chain couples TRBV4-1 to TRBJ2-2, with 12 positions matching TRBD1. The CDR3 covers 14 residues. The V gene's germline CDR1 is MGHRA and CDR2 YSYEKL. V was clipped by 6 bases and J by 6 bases; unmatched bases: 2. The CDR3 sequence: CASRGQGAAGELFF. CDR3 bases: TGCGCCAGCAGGGGACAGGGGGCGGCCGGGGAGCTGTTTTTT.

The chain links TRBV7-2 to TRBJ1-2, with 7 bases that match TRBD1. Trimming cost V 5 bases and J 0 bases; bases outside gene matches: 6. Germline values: CDR1 SGHTA, CDR2 FQGNSA. The CDR3 runs to 15 residues. CDR3 amino acids: CASSLRQGSNYGYTF. The CDR3 DNA sequence: TGTGCCAGCAGCCTCCGACAGGGCTCTAACTATGGCTACACCTTC.

In DNA form, the CDR3 reads TGTGCCAGCAGTTCCCCCGGGACAGGATACTACGAGCAGTACTTC. Protein: CASSSPGTGYYEQYF. The gene calls are TRBV28 and TRBJ2-7, with 8 bases fitting TRBD1. Germline V gene lookup returns CDR1 MDHEN and CDR2 SYDVKM. The CDR3 contains 15 residues. The ends lost 4 bases at V and 3 bases at J; junction bases unmatched: 8.